This passage covers 16 T cell receptor beta chains from one sample sequenced in a study of spatial heterogeneity in lung cancer (dated by TCRdb to the late 2010s). The library was generated by 5' RACE. TCRdb records NextSeq 500 as the sequencer. Using fastp at Q25 and MiXCR, TCRdb reprocessed the public reads and kept productive beta chains. CDR3 protein sequences are deduplicated, and each keeps its most common genes and DNA. Counted in this sample were under 30,000 distinct CDR3 sequences; approximately 3.3% of them appeared once. Under 35% of the sample is in the top ten clones. The time point label here, explained by the study, means: sample taken at primary tumor resection. The sequences come from PBMCs, collected at surgery. Source of these receptors: a female donor with early-stage non-small cell lung cancer.

This clonotype was seen ten or more times. The chain is built from TRBV10-3 and TRBJ1-5; the match to TRBD1 covers 8 bases. The CDR3 covers 18 residues. J lost 1 base, V lost 4 bases, and 12 bases had no gene match. Looked up from germline, CDR1 is ENHRY and CDR2 is SYGVKD. As DNA, the CDR3 is TGTGCCATCAGTGTGGTACAGGGGGGGAGATCGAGCAATCAGCCCCAGCATTTT. This translates into CAISVVQGGRSSNQPQHF.

This clonotype was observed at least ten times. The chain is built from TRBV27 and TRBJ2-2; D is unresolved. The CDR3 spans 15 residues. The germline V gene encodes CDR1 MNHEY and CDR2 SMNVEV (reference sequence). V gave up 1 base and J gave up 3 bases, with 9 bases separating them. The CDR3 DNA follows: TGTGCCAGCAGTTTATACTCTACCTACACCGGGGAGCTGTTTTTT. It is translated as CASSLYSTYTGELFF.

This clonotype was seen repeatedly, ten times or more. This chain joins TRBV3-1 and TRBJ2-1; no clear D gene. CDR3 length: 13 amino acids. V was trimmed by 0 bases and J by 10 bases, leaving 10 bases between them. Germline loops: CDR1 LGHDT, CDR2 YNNKEL (reference sequence). The CDR3 nucleotides read TGTGCCAGCAGCCAAGATCCACTCAGGGAGCAGTTCTTC. This codes for CASSQDPLREQFF.

This clonotype was recorded many times. The chain carries TRBV19 and TRBJ2-7, with 7 nucleotides matching TRBD2. The CDR3 is 13 residues long. CDR1 and CDR2 from the germline V gene are LNHDA and SQIVND (reference sequence). The junction had 4 bases not matched to a gene; V was cut back by 5 bases and J by 3 bases. Here the CDR3 reads CASSARTSYEQYF. DNA of the CDR3: TGTGCCAGTAGTGCCCGGACTAGCTACGAGCAGTACTTC.

This clonotype has at least ten counts. CDR3 coding DNA: TGTGCCAGCAGCGTAAGCTCTCTTGGGTCGGGAGGGGGCGAGACCCAGTACTTC. Protein: CASSVSSLGSGGGETQYF. V gene TRBV9 combines with J gene TRBJ2-5, with D possibly matching TRBD2 (8 bases). Germline CDR1 SGDLS, CDR2 YYNGEE. V gave up 1 base and J gave up 5 bases, with 24 bases separating them. This CDR3 is 18 amino acids long.

The table lists this clonotype with many counts. The rearrangement uses TRBV10-1 and TRBJ2-7, with 7 positions matching TRBD1. CDR1 WNHNN and CDR2 SYGVQD come from the germline V gene (reference sequence). V was clipped by 4 bases and J by 5 bases; unmatched bases: 8. The CDR3 sequence is 14 residues long. The CDR3 coding sequence is TGCGCCAGCAGTGCCCGGGACAGACGAAACGAGCAGTACTTC. Amino acids: CASSARDRRNEQYF.

Ten or more counts support this clonotype. The chain combines TRBV6-5 with TRBJ2-5; D possibly corresponds to TRBD1 (8 bases). The CDR3 extends over 15 amino acids. The germline V and J ends were trimmed by 5 bases and 3 bases, with 16 bases remaining between them. The V gene's germline CDR1 is MNHEY and CDR2 SVGAGI. The CDR3 bases are TGTGCCAGCAGTCCCGGACAGGGACTAAAAGAGACCCAGTACTTC. Amino acid sequence: CASSPGQGLKETQYF.

At least ten counts were recorded for this clonotype. The chain carries TRBV12-3 or TRBV12-4 and TRBJ2-7; the D gene is possibly TRBD2 (5 bases). The CDR3 totals 14 residues. V lost 5 bases and J 2 bases, leaving 13 bases between the germline ends. The CDR3 protein is CASSGWETTYEQYF. DNA of the CDR3: TGTGCCAGCAGTGGGTGGGAGACCACCTACGAGCAGTACTTC.

This clonotype was recorded at least ten times. The chain has TRBV20-1 and TRBJ2-7; 11 bases fit TRBD2. The V gene's germline CDR1 is DFQATT and CDR2 SNEGSKA (reference sequence). V gave up 6 bases and J gave up 3 bases; unmatched junction bases: 4. The CDR3 covers 13 residues. The CDR3 bases are TGCAGTGCGAGTAGCGGGGGGGGCTACGAGCAGTACTTC. Translation gives CSASSGGGYEQYF.

This clonotype showed up many times. V gene TRBV5-5 combines with J gene TRBJ2-5, with D maybe TRBD1 (5 bases). The CDR3 consists of 14 residues. The V end was cut by 4 bases, the J end by 4 bases, with 14 bases between. The germline gives CDR1 SGHKS, CDR2 YYEKEE (reference sequence). The CDR3 sequence: CASSIAGSGETQYF. CDR3 coding DNA: TGTGCCAGCAGCATCGCAGGGTCCGGAGAGACCCAGTACTTC.

This clonotype occurred many times. This sequence joins TRBV12-3 or TRBV12-4 and TRBJ1-1, with D possibly matching TRBD1 (6 bases). Trimming shortened V by 5 bases and J by 5 bases, and 15 bases separated the two germline ends. This CDR3 is built from 14 residues. In nucleotides, the CDR3 is TGTGCCAGCAGTACCCAGGGGATGGTAACTGAAGCTTTCTTT. Protein sequence: CASSTQGMVTEAFF.

The sample holds many counts of this clonotype. The rearrangement joins TRBV11-2 to TRBJ2-2, with TRBD2 matching 10 bases. CDR1 SGHAT and CDR2 FQNNGV come from the germline V gene. With V trimmed by 5 bases and J by 6 bases, 18 bases remained unmatched. The CDR3 is 19 residues long. The CDR3 protein is CASSHTAPGLAGEAGELFF. CDR3 coding DNA: TGTGCCAGCAGCCACACGGCGCCGGGTCTAGCGGGAGAAGCCGGGGAGCTGTTTTTT. The full variable domain, its missing parts supplied by reference TRBV11-2 and TRBJ2-2, is EAGVAQSPRYKIIEKRQSVAFWCNPISGHATLYWYQQILGQGPKLLIQFQNNGVVDDSQLPKDRFSAERLKGVDSTLKIQPAKLEDSAVYLCASSHTAPGLAGEAGELFFGEGSRLTVL.

This clonotype was detected many times. This chain joins TRBV29-1 and TRBJ2-1, with 8 bases matching TRBD2. The junction had 13 bases not matched to a gene; V was cut back by 3 bases and J by 12 bases. This CDR3 region has 14 residues. Looked up from germline, CDR1 is SQVTM and CDR2 is ANQGSEA. As DNA, the CDR3 is TGCAGCGTTGAGGGTCGGGAGGGCCCGCTTGGGCAGTTCTTC. Its translation is CSVEGREGPLGQFF.

In this sample, this clonotype turned up a few times. The chain joins TRBV7-3 to TRBJ2-2; 11 nucleotides agree with TRBD2. The CDR3 runs 17 residues. V was clipped by 4 bases and J by 4 bases; unmatched bases: 8. Per germline, CDR1 SGHTA and CDR2 FQGTGA. CDR3 residues: CASSSQGTSGTTGELFF. As DNA, the CDR3 is TGTGCCAGCAGCTCCCAAGGGACTAGCGGAACCACCGGGGAGCTGTTTTTT.

This clonotype was recorded many times. The rearrangement joins TRBV20-1 to TRBJ2-1; D possibly corresponds to TRBD2 (6 bases). Germline assignment: CDR1 DFQATT and CDR2 SNEGSKA (reference sequence). CDR3 length: 15 amino acids. Trimming cost V 0 bases and J 2 bases, with 11 bases left between them. The DNA of the CDR3 is TGCAGTGCTAGAGATTGGGAGGCTACCTACAATGAGCAGTTCTTC. Amino acids: CSARDWEATYNEQFF.

This clonotype was picked up many times. J is TRBJ2-7 and V is TRBV20-1; the D is unclear. Trimming shortened V by 6 bases and J by 2 bases, and 11 bases separated the two germline ends. This CDR3 has 12 residues. From germline, CDR1 is DFQATT and CDR2 SNEGSKA (reference sequence). The CDR3 reads CSARTPAYEQYF. The CDR3 region has the DNA TGCAGTGCAAGGACGCCAGCCTACGAGCAGTACTTC.